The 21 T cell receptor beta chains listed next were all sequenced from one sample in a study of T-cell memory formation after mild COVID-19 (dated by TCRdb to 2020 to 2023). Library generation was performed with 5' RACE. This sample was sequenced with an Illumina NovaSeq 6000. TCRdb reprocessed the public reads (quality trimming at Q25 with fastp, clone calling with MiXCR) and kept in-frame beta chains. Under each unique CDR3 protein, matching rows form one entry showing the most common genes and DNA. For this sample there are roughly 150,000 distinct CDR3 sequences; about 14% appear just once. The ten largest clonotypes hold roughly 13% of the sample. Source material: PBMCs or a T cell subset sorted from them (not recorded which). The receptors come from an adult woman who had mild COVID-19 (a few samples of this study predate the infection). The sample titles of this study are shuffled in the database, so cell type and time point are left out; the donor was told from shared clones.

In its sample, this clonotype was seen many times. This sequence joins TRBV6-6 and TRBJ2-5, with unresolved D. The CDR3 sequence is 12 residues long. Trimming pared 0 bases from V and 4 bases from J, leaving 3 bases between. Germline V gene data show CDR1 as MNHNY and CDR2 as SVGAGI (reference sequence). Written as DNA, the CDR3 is TGTGCCAGCAGTTACTCGCCAGAGACCCAGTACTTC. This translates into CASSYSPETQYF.

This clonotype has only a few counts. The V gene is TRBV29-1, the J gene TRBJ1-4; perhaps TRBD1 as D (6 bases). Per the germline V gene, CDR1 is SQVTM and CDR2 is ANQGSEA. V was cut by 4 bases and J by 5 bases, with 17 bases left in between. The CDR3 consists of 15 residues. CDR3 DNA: TGCAGCGTTGGATTTCGGGGGGGGCTAAATGAAAAACTGTTTTTT. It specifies CSVGFRGGLNEKLFF.

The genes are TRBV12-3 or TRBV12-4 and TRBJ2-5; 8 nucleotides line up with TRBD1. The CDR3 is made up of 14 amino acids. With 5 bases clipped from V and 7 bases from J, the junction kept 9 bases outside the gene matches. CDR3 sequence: CASSRLTGGGTQYF. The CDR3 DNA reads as TGTGCCAGCAGTCGACTAACAGGGGGAGGGACCCAGTACTTC.

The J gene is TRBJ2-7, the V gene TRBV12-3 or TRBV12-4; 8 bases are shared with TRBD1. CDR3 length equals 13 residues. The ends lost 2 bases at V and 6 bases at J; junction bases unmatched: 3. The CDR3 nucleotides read TGTGCCAGCAGTTTACAGGGGGCAAGCGAGCAGTACTTC. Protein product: CASSLQGASEQYF.

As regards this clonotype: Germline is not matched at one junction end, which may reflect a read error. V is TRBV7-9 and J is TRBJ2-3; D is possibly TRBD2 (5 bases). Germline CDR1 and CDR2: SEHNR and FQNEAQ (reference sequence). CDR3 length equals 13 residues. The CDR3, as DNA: TGTGCTAGCAGCTTCGGGGTCACAGATACGCAGTATTTT. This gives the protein CASSFGVTDTQYF.

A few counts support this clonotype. In DNA, the CDR3 is TGTGCCAGCAGTGAATTGGTAGCCGGAAACACCATATATTTT. Amino acids: CASSELVAGNTIYF. V usage is TRBV25-1 and J usage is TRBJ1-3; no clear D gene. V lost 1 base, J lost 4 bases, and 8 bases lay in between. In germline, CDR1 is MGHDK, CDR2 SYGVNS. This CDR3 comprises 14 residues.

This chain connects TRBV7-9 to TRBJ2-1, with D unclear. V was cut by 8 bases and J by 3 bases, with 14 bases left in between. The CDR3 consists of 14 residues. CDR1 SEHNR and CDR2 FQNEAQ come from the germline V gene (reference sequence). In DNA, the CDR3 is TGTGCCAGCTGTCTCCGAAACAACTACAATGAGCAGTTCTTC. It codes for CASCLRNNYNEQFF.

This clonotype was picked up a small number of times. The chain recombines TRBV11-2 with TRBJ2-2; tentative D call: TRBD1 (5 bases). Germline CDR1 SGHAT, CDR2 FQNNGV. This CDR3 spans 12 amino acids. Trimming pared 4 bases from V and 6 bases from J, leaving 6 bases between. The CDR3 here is CASSSGSGELFF. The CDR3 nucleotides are TGTGCCAGCAGCTCAGGGTCCGGGGAGCTGTTTTTT. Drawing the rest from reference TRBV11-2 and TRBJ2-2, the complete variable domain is EAGVAQSPRYKIIEKRQSVAFWCNPISGHATLYWYQQILGQGPKLLIQFQNNGVVDDSQLPKDRFSAERLKGVDSTLKIQPAKLEDSAVYLCASSSGSGELFFGEGSRLTVL.

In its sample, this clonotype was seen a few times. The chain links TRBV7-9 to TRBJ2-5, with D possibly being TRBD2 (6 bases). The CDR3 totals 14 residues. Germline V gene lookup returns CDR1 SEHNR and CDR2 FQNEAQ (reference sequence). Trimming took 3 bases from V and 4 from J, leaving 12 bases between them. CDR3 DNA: TGTGCCAGCAGCTTCCGACTAGTTAGAGAGACCCAGTACTTC. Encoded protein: CASSFRLVRETQYF. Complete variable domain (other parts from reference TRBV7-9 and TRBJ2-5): DTGVSQNPRHKITKRGQNVTFRCDPISEHNRLYWYRQTLGQGPEFLTYFQNEAQLEKSRLLSDRFSAERPKGSFSTLEIQRTEQGDSAMYLCASSFRLVRETQYFGPGTRLLVL.

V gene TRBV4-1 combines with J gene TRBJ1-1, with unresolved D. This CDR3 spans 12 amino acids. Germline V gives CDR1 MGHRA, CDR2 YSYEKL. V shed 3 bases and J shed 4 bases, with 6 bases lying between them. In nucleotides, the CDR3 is TGCGCCAGCAGCCAGGGGTTCACTGAAGCTTTCTTT. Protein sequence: CASSQGFTEAFF.

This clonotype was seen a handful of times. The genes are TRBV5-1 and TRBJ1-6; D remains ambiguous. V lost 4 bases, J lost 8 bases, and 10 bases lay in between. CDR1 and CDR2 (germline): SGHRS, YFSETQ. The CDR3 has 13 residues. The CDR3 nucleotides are TGCGCCAGCAGCCTGGACCAGGATTCACCCCTCCACTTT. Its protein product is CASSLDQDSPLHF.

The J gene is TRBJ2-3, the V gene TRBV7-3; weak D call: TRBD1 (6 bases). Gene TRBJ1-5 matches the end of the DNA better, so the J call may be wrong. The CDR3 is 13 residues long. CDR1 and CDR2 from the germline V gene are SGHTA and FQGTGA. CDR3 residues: CASSPESGGAQHF. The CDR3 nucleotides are TGTGCCAGCAGCCCAGAGAGCGGGGGGGCGCAGCATTTT.

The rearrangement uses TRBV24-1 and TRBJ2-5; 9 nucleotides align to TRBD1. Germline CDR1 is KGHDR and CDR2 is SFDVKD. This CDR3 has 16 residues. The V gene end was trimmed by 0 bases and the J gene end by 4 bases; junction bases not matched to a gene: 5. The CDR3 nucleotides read TGTGCCACCAGTGATTTGGGGACAGGGAGAGGAGAGACCCAGTACTTC. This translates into CATSDLGTGRGETQYF.

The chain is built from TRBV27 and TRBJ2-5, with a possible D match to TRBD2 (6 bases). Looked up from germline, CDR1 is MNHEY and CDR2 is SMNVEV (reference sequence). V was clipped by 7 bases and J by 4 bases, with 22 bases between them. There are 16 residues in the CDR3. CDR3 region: CASTPAPLRGRETQYF. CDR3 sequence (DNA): TGTGCCAGCACACCGGCCCCCTTGCGGGGAAGAGAGACCCAGTACTTC.

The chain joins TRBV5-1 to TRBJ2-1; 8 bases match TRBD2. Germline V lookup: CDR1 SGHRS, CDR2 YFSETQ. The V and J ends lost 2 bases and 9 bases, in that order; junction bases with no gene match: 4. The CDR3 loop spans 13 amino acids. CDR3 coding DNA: TGCGCCAGCAGCTTTTCCAGCGGGGGTGAGCAGTTCTTC. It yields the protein CASSFSSGGEQFF.

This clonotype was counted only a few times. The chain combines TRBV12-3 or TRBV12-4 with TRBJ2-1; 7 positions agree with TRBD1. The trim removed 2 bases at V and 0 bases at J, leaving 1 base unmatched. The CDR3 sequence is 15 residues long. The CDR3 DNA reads TGTGCCAGCAGTTTACGGGACAGCTCCTACAATGAGCAGTTCTTC. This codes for CASSLRDSSYNEQFF.

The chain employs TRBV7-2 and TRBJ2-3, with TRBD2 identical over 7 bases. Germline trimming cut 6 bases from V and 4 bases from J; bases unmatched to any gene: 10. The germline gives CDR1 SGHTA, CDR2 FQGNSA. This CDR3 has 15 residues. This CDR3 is CASSFSLAGADTQYF. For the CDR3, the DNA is TGTGCCAGCAGTTTCTCCTTAGCGGGCGCAGATACGCAGTATTTT.

The CDR3, as DNA: TGCGCCAGCAGCTTGGGTCCAGCGGGGGACCAAGAGACCCAGTACTTC. Translation gives CASSLGPAGDQETQYF. The rearrangement links TRBV5-1 to TRBJ2-5; 8 bases line up with TRBD2. This CDR3 comprises 16 residues. Germline values: CDR1 SGHRS, CDR2 YFSETQ. After removal of 0 bases from V and 0 bases from J, the junction contained 4 bases not matched to a gene.

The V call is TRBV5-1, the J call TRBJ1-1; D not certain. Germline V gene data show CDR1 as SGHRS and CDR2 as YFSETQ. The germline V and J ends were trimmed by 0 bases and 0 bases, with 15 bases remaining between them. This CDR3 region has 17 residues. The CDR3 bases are TGCGCCAGCAGCTTGGGAGGACCACGGGGAATGAACACTGAAGCTTTCTTT. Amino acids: CASSLGGPRGMNTEAFF.

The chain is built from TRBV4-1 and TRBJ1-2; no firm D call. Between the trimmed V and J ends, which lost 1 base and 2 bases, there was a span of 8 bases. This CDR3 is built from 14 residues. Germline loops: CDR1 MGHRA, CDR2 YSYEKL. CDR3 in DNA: TGCGCCAGCAGCCAAGGCGGCGGAAACTATGGCTACACCTTC. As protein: CASSQGGGNYGYTF.

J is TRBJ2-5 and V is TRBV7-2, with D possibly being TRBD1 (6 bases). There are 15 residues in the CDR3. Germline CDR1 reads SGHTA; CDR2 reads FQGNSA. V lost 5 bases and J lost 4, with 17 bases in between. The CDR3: CASSPQNRVGETQYF. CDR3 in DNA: TGTGCCAGCAGCCCCCAAAACAGGGTGGGAGAGACCCAGTACTTC.